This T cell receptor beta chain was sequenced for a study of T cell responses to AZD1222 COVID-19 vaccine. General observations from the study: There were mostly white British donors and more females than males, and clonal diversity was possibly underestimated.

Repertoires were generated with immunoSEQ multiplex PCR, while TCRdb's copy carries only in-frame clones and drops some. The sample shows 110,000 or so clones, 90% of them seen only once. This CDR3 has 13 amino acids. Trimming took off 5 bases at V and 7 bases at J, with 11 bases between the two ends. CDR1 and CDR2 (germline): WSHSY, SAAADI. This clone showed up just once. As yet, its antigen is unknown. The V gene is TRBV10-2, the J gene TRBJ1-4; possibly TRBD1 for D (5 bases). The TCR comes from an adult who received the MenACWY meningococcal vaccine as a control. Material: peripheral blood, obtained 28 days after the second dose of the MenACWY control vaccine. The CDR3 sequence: CASSPGPVEKLFF. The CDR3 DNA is TGCGCCAGCAGTCCGGGGCCGGTTGAAAAACTGTTTTTT.